Detailed here is one T cell receptor beta chain. The antigen remains undetermined. The data derive from a study of shared clonotypes between healthy human individuals. Whole-study findings and limits: Collection of samples was limited to blood; tissue repertoires likely differ. Donors were few, which limited the genetic and exposure-history diversity represented.

Clones were sequenced by immunoSEQ multiplex PCR, and TCRdb holds only the in-frame ones, with some missing. Here the sample spans a few million clones, around nine tenths being singletons. V trimming: 6 bases; J trimming: 8 bases; junction bases outside the gene matches: 10. Germline assignment: CDR1 MNHEY and CDR2 SVGAGI. The CDR3 consists of 15 residues. The gene calls are TRBV6-5 and TRBJ1-4, with 9 bases matching TRBD1. The clonotype comes from a man between 18 and 35 years old in good health. The sequenced material came from naive CD4+ T cells sorted from blood. Subset defined: CD45RA+ positively selected. CDR3 DNA sequence: TGTGCCAGCAGCTCCACCGGGACAGGGCGGGAAAAACTGTTTTTT. The encoded protein is CASSSTGTGREKLFF.